The entry below describes one T cell receptor beta chain. Germline-derived CDR1 and CDR2 are MGHRA and YSYEKL. The CDR3 totals 16 residues. J was trimmed by 0 bases and V by 4 bases; bases with no gene match: 9. As originally analysed: Cell counts per sample came from amplifying reference gene primers. TCRdb keeps only in-frame clones here, not all; method: immunoSEQ multiplex PCR. V and J calls and clone size come straight from that table; D and trimming were deduced from the DNA. Among 53,000 or so clones listed, 70% to 90% were seen once. This sample is part of a study of blood T cell repertoires in COVID-19.

The source material was peripheral blood. The TCR sequence derives from a man aged 80 or over with acute or convalescent COVID-19. This chain links TRBV4-1 with TRBJ2-7; 7 bases map to TRBD2. In DNA form, the CDR3 reads TGCGCCAGCAGCCCTAACAGACTAGCAGGCTCCTACGAGCAGTACTTC. It encodes CASSPNRLAGSYEQYF.